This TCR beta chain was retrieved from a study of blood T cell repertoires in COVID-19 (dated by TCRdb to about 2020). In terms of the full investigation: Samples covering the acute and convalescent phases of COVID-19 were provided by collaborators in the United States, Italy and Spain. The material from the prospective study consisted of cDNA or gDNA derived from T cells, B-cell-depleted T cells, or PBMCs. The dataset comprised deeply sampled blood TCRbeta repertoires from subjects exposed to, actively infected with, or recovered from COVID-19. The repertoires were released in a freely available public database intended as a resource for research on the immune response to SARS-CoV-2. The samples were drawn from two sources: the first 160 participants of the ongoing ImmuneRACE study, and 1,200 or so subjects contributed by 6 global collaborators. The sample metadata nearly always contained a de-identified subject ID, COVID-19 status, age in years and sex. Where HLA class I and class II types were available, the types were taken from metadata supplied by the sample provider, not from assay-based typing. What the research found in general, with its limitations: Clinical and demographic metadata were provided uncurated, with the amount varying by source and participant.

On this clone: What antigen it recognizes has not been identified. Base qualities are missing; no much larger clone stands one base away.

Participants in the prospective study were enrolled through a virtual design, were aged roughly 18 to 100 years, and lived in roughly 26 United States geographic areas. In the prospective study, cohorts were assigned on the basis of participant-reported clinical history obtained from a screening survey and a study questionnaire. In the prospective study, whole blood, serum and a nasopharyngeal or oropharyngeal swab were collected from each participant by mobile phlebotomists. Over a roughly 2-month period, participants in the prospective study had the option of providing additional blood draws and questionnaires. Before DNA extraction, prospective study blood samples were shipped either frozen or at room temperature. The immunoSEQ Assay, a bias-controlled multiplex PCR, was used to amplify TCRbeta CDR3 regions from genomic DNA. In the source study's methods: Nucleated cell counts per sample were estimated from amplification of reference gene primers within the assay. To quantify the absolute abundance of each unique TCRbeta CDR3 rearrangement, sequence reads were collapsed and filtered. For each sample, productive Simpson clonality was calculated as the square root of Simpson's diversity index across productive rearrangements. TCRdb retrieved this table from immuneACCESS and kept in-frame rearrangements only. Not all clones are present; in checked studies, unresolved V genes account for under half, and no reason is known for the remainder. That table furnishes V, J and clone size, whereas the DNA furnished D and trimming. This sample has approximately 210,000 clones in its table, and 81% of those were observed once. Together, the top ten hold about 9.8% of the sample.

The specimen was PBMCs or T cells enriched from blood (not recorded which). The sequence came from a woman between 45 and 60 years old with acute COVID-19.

The bases are TGTGCCAGCAGGCAGGGTTATTATGGCTACACCTTC. Translated, it gives CASRQGYYGYTF. The chain joins TRBV12-3 or TRBV12-4 to TRBJ1-2; TRBD1 could be the D gene, as 5 bases match. Counted from cysteine to phenylalanine, this CDR3 has 12 amino acids. Only CDR3 DNA remains: 36 bases, in frame from the first base. Cut back by 6 bases and 5 bases, the V and J ends lie 10 bases apart.